A single sample gave rise to the 22 T cell receptor beta chains below, sequenced in a study of shared clonotypes between healthy human individuals. Profiling relied on immunoSEQ multiplex PCR, and the TCRdb table lists in-frame clones only, not all of them. The table lists just over 2,000,000 clones, 85% to 95% of them singletons. CD45RO negativity and positive selection for CCR7 defined naive CD8 cells, a population that excluded terminally differentiated effector memory CD45RA+ cells. The sequencing sample was made of naive CD8+ T cells sorted from blood. The receptors were gathered from a man aged 18 to 35 in good health.

This clone turned up a few times. This sample also contains other DNA sequences that code for the same CDR3. The chain has TRBV30 and TRBJ2-1; D might be TRBD2 (6 bases). The germline V gene has CDR1 GTSNPN and CDR2 SVGIG (reference sequence). CDR3 size: 18 residues. V lost 0 bases, J lost 0 bases, and 18 bases lay in between. The CDR3 sequence: CAWSVPRTSYSSYNEQFF. The DNA for the CDR3 is TGTGCCTGGAGTGTACCTAGAACTAGCTATAGCTCCTACAATGAGCAGTTCTTC.

This clone appeared once. V and J are TRBV28 and TRBJ2-3, with D possibly matching TRBD1 (7 bases). V dropped 4 bases and J dropped 6 bases, with 11 bases sitting between them. Germline V gene sequence: CDR1 MDHEN, CDR2 SYDVKM. CDR3 length equals 13 residues. In DNA, the CDR3 is TGTGCCAGCAGTTACTCAGGGGGGGATACGCAGTATTTT. It codes for CASSYSGGDTQYF.

V gene TRBV5-6 combines with J gene TRBJ1-2; 10 bases line up with TRBD1. Trimming removed 4 bases from V and 5 bases from J; junction bases left unmatched: 5. Looked up from germline, CDR1 is SGHDT and CDR2 is YYEEEE. The CDR3 totals 14 residues. CDR3 sequence (DNA): TGTGCCAGCAGCGGAGGACAGGGGGATTATGGCTACACCTTC. Residues: CASSGGQGDYGYTF.

The J gene is TRBJ2-7, the V gene TRBV7-9; TRBD1 is a possible D gene (5 bases). CDR3 length equals 16 residues. V lost 1 base, J lost 5 bases, and 18 bases lay in between. The germline gives CDR1 SEHNR, CDR2 FQNEAQ (reference sequence). CDR3 bases: TGTGCCAGCAGCTTAGAACGACAGTTCCCTAGGGACGAGCAGTACTTC. Translated, it gives CASSLERQFPRDEQYF. Drawing the rest from reference TRBV7-9 and TRBJ2-7, the complete variable domain is DTGVSQNPRHKITKRGQNVTFRCDPISEHNRLYWYRQTLGQGPEFLTYFQNEAQLEKSRLLSDRFSAERPKGSFSTLEIQRTEQGDSAMYLCASSLERQFPRDEQYFGPGTRLTVT.

The rearrangement joins TRBV2 to TRBJ2-5; TRBD2 agrees at 11 bases. This CDR3 is 17 amino acids long. Germline V gene data show CDR1 as SNHLY and CDR2 as FYNNEI. The V gene end was trimmed by 6 bases and the J gene end by 7 bases; junction bases not matched to a gene: 16. The CDR3 region has the DNA TGTGCCAGCAGCTACTCGACTAGCGGGGTGGGTGAAGGGACCCAGTACTTC. This translates into CASSYSTSGVGEGTQYF.

CDR3 sequence reads: CASSLNPGAGYGYTF. The CDR3 region has the DNA TGTGCCAGCAGCCTAAATCCGGGGGCGGGCTATGGCTACACCTTC. This rearrangement joins TRBV7-2 to TRBJ1-2; a possible D gene is TRBD1 (6 bases). This CDR3 spans 15 amino acids. Per the germline V gene, CDR1 is SGHTA and CDR2 is FQGNSA. The ends were cut back, 5 bases at V and 4 bases at J, with 17 bases in the middle.

The rearrangement uses TRBV9 and TRBJ1-2; D perhaps matches TRBD1 (6 bases). Germline CDR1 SGDLS, CDR2 YYNGEE. V was trimmed by 2 bases and J by 4 bases, leaving 15 bases between them. The CDR3 contains 15 residues. Written as DNA, the CDR3 is TGTGCCAGCAGCGTTGGCGGGGGGCTCGGCTATGGCTACACCTTC. This codes for CASSVGGGLGYGYTF.

This chain links TRBV7-9 with TRBJ2-1; D may be TRBD1 (5 bases). The CDR3 spans 17 residues. From germline, CDR1 is SEHNR and CDR2 FQNEAQ (reference sequence). The V gene lost 5 bases and the J gene lost 4 bases, with 21 bases spanning the gap. CDR3 sequence reads: CASSPPSTAYFYNEQFF. Here the CDR3 DNA reads TGTGCCAGCAGCCCTCCCTCGACAGCTTACTTTTACAATGAGCAGTTCTTC.

This chain joins TRBV15 and TRBJ2-7; no definite D call. V lost 0 bases and J lost 6, with 12 bases in between. CDR1 and CDR2 from the germline V gene are LNHNV and YYDKDF (reference sequence). CDR3 length equals 14 residues. Here the CDR3 DNA reads TGTGCCACCAGCAGAGATCCTGACGCCACCGAGCAGTACTTC. Translated: CATSRDPDATEQYF. Filled out from reference TRBV15 and TRBJ2-7, the complete variable domain reads DAMVIQNPRYQVTQFGKPVTLSCSQTLNHNVMYWYQQKSSQAPKLLFHYYDKDFNNEADTPDNFQSRRPNTSFCFLDIRSPGLGDTAMYLCATSRDPDATEQYFGPGTRLTVT.

The chain combines TRBV7-9 with TRBJ2-7; D possibly corresponds to TRBD2 (5 bases). The germline V and J ends were trimmed by 4 bases and 0 bases, with 10 bases remaining between them. CDR1 is SEHNR and CDR2 is FQNEAQ in the germline V gene (reference sequence). CDR3 size: 14 residues. CDR3 sequence (DNA): TGTGCCAGCAGCTCTGAGGGCTTCTCCTACGAGCAGTACTTC. Its translation is CASSSEGFSYEQYF.

The CDR3 protein is CASRQSGSNEQFF. The CDR3 DNA follows: TGTGCCAGCAGACAGAGCGGGAGCAATGAGCAGTTCTTC. The chain has TRBV6-5 and TRBJ2-1; TRBD2 matches 8 bases. Germline V CDR1 and CDR2: MNHEY, SVGAGI. With V trimmed by 6 bases and J by 6 bases, 4 bases remained unmatched. The CDR3 totals 13 residues.

This clone was observed a single time. The V call is TRBV7-9, the J call TRBJ1-1; 9 bases line up with TRBD1. In germline, CDR1 is SEHNR, CDR2 FQNEAQ (reference sequence). With 6 bases clipped from V and 3 bases from J, the junction kept 8 bases outside the gene matches. The CDR3 length is 15 residues. The CDR3 region has the DNA TGTGCCAGCAGGAGAACGACAGGGGGTTACACTGAAGCTTTCTTT. Encoded protein: CASRRTTGGYTEAFF.

The chain combines TRBV21-1 with TRBJ1-1; TRBD1 is taken as the D call from the table, unchecked against the DNA. TRBV21-1 is tagged as a pseudogene. The CDR3 has 16 residues. Here the CDR3 DNA reads TGTGCCAGCAGCCACACAGGGGGACGGGGGAGAACTGAAGCTTTCTTT. It translates to CASSHTGGRGRTEAFF.

The V call is TRBV19, the J call TRBJ2-7; D perhaps matches TRBD2 (5 bases). From germline, CDR1 is LNHDA and CDR2 SQIVND (reference sequence). Deletions cut 4 bases from V and 6 bases from J, with 16 bases between. This CDR3 is 14 amino acids long. CDR3 nucleotides: TGTGCCAGTAGTACCCCCCGGGGAACGGTCGAGCAGTACTTC. Its translation: CASSTPRGTVEQYF.

The chain uses TRBV6-1 and TRBJ2-7; D gene ambiguous. The CDR3 sequence is 14 residues long. Germline CDR1 is MNHNS and CDR2 is SASEGT. The germline V and J ends were trimmed by 3 bases and 0 bases, with 9 bases remaining between them. The CDR3 DNA reads TGTGCCAGCAGTGATTGGGGAACCTCCTACGAGCAGTACTTC. Its protein is CASSDWGTSYEQYF.

This sequence joins TRBV5-4 and TRBJ1-2; D is unresolved. V lost 2 bases to trimming and J lost 6 bases, with 14 bases between them. CDR1 and CDR2 from the germline V gene are SGHNT and YYREEE (reference sequence). The CDR3 runs to 14 residues. CDR3 nucleotide sequence: TGTGCCAGCAGCTTAAGTATAGGCGGGGATGGCTACACCTTC. It yields the protein CASSLSIGGDGYTF.

CDR3 bases: TGTGCCAGCAGCGTAGACGACAGCCACTCCTACGAGCAGTACTTC. It yields the protein CASSVDDSHSYEQYF. The rearrangement joins TRBV9 to TRBJ2-7, with D possibly TRBD1 on 5 matching bases. Between the trimmed V and J ends, which lost 0 bases and 0 bases, there was a span of 10 bases. CDR1 is SGDLS and CDR2 is YYNGEE in the germline V gene. This CDR3 contains 15 residues.

CDR3 protein: CASTLALAGFINEQFF. CDR3 bases: TGTGCCAGCACCCTTGCTCTAGCGGGTTTCATCAATGAGCAGTTCTTC. The chain has TRBV6-6 and TRBJ2-1, with 8 nucleotides matching TRBD2. CDR1 is MNHNY, CDR2 SVGAGI, per germline (reference sequence). This CDR3 contains 16 residues. Trimming cost V 7 bases and J 6 bases; bases outside gene matches: 14.

This clone was detected a few times. As DNA, the CDR3 is TGTGCCAGCAGTGAACCGGCTGTGGGAGGCTACACCTTC. Protein product: CASSEPAVGGYTF. The chain employs TRBV2 and TRBJ1-2; D is uncertain. The CDR3 loop spans 13 amino acids. Germline V gene lookup returns CDR1 SNHLY and CDR2 FYNNEI. Trimming took 2 bases from V and 8 from J, leaving 12 bases between them.

A single count supports this clone. The same CDR3 is also encoded by other DNA sequences in this sample. The chain combines TRBV4-1 with TRBJ2-7; D may be TRBD2 (5 bases). Germline values: CDR1 MGHRA, CDR2 YSYEKL. The CDR3 consists of 14 residues. Trimming stripped 4 bases from V and 3 bases from J, with 13 bases between. CDR3 coding DNA: TGCGCCAGCAGCCGGACTTCCGGGAACTACGAGCAGTACTTC. Protein product: CASSRTSGNYEQYF.

The V call is TRBV28, the J call TRBJ1-6; D unclear. The CDR3 runs to 15 residues. CDR1 and CDR2 from the germline V gene are MDHEN and SYDVKM. V was trimmed by 7 bases and J by 4 bases, leaving 14 bases between them. The CDR3 DNA follows: TGTGCCAGCACTGCCCTCCAGGTATATAATTCACCCCTCCACTTT. Encoded protein: CASTALQVYNSPLHF. The entire variable domain, with the rest obtained from reference TRBV28 and TRBJ1-6, is as follows: DVKVTQSSRYLVKRTGEKVFLECVQDMDHENMFWYRQDPGLGLRLIYFSYDVKMKEKGDIPEGYSVSREKKERFSLILESASTNQTSMYLCASTALQVYNSPLHFGNGTRLTVT.

The chain combines TRBV6-7 with TRBJ2-2; no clear D. TRBV6-7 is an ORF, and what it does is uncertain. The CDR3 has 18 residues. Trimming took 0 bases from V and 0 from J, leaving 14 bases between them. The CDR3 spells CASSYSNQHGANTGELFF. The CDR3 coding sequence is TGTGCCAGCAGTTACTCGAATCAACACGGAGCGAACACCGGGGAGCTGTTTTTT.